The subject of this entry is one T cell receptor (beta chain). The data were obtained in a study of blood T cell repertoires in COVID-19. Study-wide background: The study drew acute and convalescent COVID-19 samples from the United States, Italy and Spain. Sources were T cells, B-cell-depleted T cells, or PBMCs; the material itself was cDNA or gDNA.

In the source study's methods: Amplified reference gene primers provided the basis for estimating nucleated cell counts. Repertoires were generated with immunoSEQ multiplex PCR, while TCRdb's copy carries only in-frame clones and drops some. Clonal size and the V and J genes are those of that table, whereas D and trimming came from the DNA. The sample yields about 91,000 clones, 88% seen once. Germline V gene data show CDR1 as GTSNPN and CDR2 as SVGIG (reference sequence). V lost 3 bases to trimming and J lost 5 bases; unmatched junction nucleotides: 4. The CDR3 is made up of 13 amino acids. Sequenced: peripheral blood. The receptor was derived from a woman in her seventies with acute or convalescent COVID-19. The rearrangement uses TRBV30 and TRBJ1-5; 7 bases fit TRBD1. The CDR3 DNA follows: TGTGCCTGGAGGGACAGGACTGATCAGCCCCAGCATTTT. It yields the protein CAWRDRTDQPQHF.